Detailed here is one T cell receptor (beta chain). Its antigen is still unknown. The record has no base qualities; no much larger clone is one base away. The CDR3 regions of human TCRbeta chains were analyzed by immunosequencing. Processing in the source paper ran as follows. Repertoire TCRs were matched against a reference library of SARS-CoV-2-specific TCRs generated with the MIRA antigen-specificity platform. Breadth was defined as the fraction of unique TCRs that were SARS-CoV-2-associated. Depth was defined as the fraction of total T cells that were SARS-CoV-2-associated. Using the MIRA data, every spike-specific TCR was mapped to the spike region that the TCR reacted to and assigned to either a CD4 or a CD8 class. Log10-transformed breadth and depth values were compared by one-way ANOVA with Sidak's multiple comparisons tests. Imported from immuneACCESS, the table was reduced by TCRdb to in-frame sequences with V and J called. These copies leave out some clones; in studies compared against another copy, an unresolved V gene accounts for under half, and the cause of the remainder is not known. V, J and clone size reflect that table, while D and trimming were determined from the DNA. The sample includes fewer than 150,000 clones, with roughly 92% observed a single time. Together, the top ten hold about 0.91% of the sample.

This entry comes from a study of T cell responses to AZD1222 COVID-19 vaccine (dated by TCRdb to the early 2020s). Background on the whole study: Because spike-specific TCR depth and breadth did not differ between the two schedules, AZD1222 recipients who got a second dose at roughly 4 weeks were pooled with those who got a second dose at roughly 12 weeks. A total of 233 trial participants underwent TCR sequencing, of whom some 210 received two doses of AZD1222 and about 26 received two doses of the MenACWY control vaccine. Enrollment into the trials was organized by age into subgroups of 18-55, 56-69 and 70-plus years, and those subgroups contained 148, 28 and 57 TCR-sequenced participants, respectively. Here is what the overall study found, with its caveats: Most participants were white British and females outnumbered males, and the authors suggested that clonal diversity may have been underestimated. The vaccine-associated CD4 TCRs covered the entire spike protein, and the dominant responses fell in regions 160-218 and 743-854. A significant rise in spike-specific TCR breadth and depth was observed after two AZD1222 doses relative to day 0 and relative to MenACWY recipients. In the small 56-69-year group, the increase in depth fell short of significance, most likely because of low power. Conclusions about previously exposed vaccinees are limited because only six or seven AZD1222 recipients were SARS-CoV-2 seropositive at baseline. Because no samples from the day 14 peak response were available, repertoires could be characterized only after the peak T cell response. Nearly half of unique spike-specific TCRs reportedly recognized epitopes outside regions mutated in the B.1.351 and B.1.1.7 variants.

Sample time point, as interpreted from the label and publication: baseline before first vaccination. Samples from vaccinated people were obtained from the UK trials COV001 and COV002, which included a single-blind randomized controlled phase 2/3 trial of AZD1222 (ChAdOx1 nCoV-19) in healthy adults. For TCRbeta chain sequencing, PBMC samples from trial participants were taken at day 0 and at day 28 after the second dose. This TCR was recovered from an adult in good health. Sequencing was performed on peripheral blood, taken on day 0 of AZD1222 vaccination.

The CDR3 in this case is CASSRGARSSYNEQFF. The DNA is TGCGCCAGCAGCCGGGGGGCAAGGAGCTCCTACAATGAGCAGTTCTTC. The rearrangement combines TRBV5-1 with TRBJ2-1, with a tentative D gene TRBD2 over 7 matching bases. The germline V gene sets CDR1 to SGHRS and CDR2 to YFSETQ. Trimming removed 4 bases from V and 0 bases from J, leaving 14 bases between the germline ends. The cysteine opens and the phenylalanine closes a CDR3 of 16 amino acids. Only the CDR3 DNA stays, 48 bases, in frame from base 1.